This is a list of T cell receptor beta chains from one sample in a study of T cell changes during pregnancy in multiple sclerosis. TCRdb keeps only in-frame clones here, not all; method: immunoSEQ multiplex PCR. The sample yields some 130,000 clones, about 96% seen once. The sequencing used peripheral blood, collected after pregnancy. The receptors originated from a female donor with multiple sclerosis, enrolled in a pregnancy study. The CDR3 runs from the conserved cysteine through the conserved F or W. Fields, in order: J gene, clone size, V gene, CDR3 protein. Size values are once, few and many counts, or a class for expanded clones, and some rows have none.

TRBJ2-7,.,TRBV27,CASSFGRGYEQYF
TRBJ2-7,.,TRBV11-1,CASSFTGASYEQYF
TRBJ2-7,.,TRBV29-1,CSANRGAGSIYEQYF
TRBJ2-7,.,TRBV7-2,CASSLGLAVEQYF
TRBJ2-2,.,TRBV4-3,CASSQELARTGELFF
TRBJ1-3,.,TRBV5-4,CASSLGGGPGNTIYF
TRBJ2-3,.,TRBV7-9,CASSKGVERSTDTQYF
TRBJ1-1,.,TRBV7-2,CASSTQTRTGGWAFF
TRBJ2-3,.,TRBV19,CASSKRTSGSRDTQYF
TRBJ1-5,.,TRBV23-1,CASSQSMVGREPQPQHF
TRBJ2-1,.,TRBV19,CASSIDKASGPLYNEQFF
TRBJ2-1,.,TRBV6-5,CASSPGDYNEQFF
TRBJ2-3,once,TRBV19,CASRTSGMQIYTDTQYF
TRBJ2-5,.,TRBV7-9,CASSSPMRAETQYF
TRBJ2-1,.,TRBV25-1,CASNLRDRVANEQFF
TRBJ2-3,.,TRBV9,CASSVDGVEADTQYF
TRBJ2-5,.,TRBV19,CASGASGYQETQYF
TRBJ2-5,.,TRBV7-9,CASSLFSEETQYF
TRBJ2-7,once,TRBV5-6,CASSLANGEQHF
TRBJ2-7,.,TRBV30,CAWSAGVEQYF
TRBJ2-5,.,TRBV27,CASSSPRGLAGEETQYF
TRBJ1-1,few,TRBV19,CASIGDSWNTEAFF
TRBJ2-2,.,TRBV4-2,CASSQAGTGELFF
TRBJ2-4,.,TRBV23-1,CASSQDKFAKNIQYF
TRBJ2-3,few,TRBV10-3,CAIADRGPTDTQYF
TRBJ1-1,.,TRBV28,CASSSLGLNTEAFF
TRBJ2-7,.,TRBV28,CASSPRLAMSYEQYF
TRBJ1-3,.,TRBV13,CASIRQGGNTIYF
TRBJ2-7,.,TRBV5-4,CASSRTSGYSYEQYF
TRBJ2-4,.,TRBV6-5,CASSYSGSLNIQYF
TRBJ2-7,.,TRBV4-1,CASSQVPASSYEQYF
TRBJ2-7,once,TRBV2,CASSLDRADEQYF
TRBJ2-7,.,TRBV11-2,CASSLFPRDYEQYF
TRBJ1-1,.,TRBV27,CASSSPPGTGRNTEAFF
TRBJ1-4,.,TRBV11-2,CASSPRESNEKLFF
TRBJ2-6,.,TRBV27,CASSLRGTLSGANVLTF
TRBJ2-1,once,TRBV7-2,CASRLAGGPAEQFF
TRBJ2-5,.,TRBV4-3,CASSQDQGLAGAQETQYF
TRBJ2-6,.,TRBV29-1,CSANQGGANVLTF
TRBJ2-2,.,TRBV7-9,CASSSTAGTGELFF
TRBJ2-1,.,TRBV7-3,CASSSYPVSYNEQFF
TRBJ2-1,.,TRBV6-5,CASSYISGEGLEQFF
TRBJ1-4,once,TRBV6-1,CASLDNPPKDEKLFF
TRBJ1-1,.,TRBV19,CASRVPSGGQAFF
TRBJ1-5,.,TRBV10-3,CAISETDRDQPQHF
TRBJ2-5,.,TRBV18,CASSPTASGRREETQYF
TRBJ2-1,.,TRBV21-1,CASSKESGLPPGEEQFF
TRBJ2-7,.,TRBV14,CASSHRTGTSGSEQYF
TRBJ1-2,.,TRBV29-1,CSARDRGLYGYTF
TRBJ2-1,.,TRBV5-1,CASSSDSGRGNEQFF
TRBJ2-7,.,TRBV7-9,CASSLEAGGRYEQYF
TRBJ2-7,.,TRBV6-5,CASRREQAYEQYF
TRBJ1-3,.,TRBV19,CASSFRSTGVSGNTIYF
TRBJ2-1,.,TRBV29-1,CSVQYRPAYNEQFF
TRBJ2-1,.,TRBV19,CASSIERVLRHNEQFF
TRBJ2-4,.,TRBV19,CASGERTVAKNIQYF
TRBJ2-5,.,TRBV7-2,CASSLGQGLAGVEETQYF
TRBJ2-7,.,TRBV15,CATSRDQDYEQYF
TRBJ2-1,.,TRBV18,CASSPLASVLIYNEQFF
TRBJ1-4,.,TRBV4-1,CASSLRQEDEKLFF